Below, 30 T cell receptor beta chains from the same sample are listed, as sequenced in a study of T cell repertoires in cytomegalovirus infection (dated by TCRdb to between 2017 and 2020). Instrument on record: Illumina HiSeq 1500. TCRdb passed the public sequencing reads through fastp at Q25 and MiXCR, retaining productive beta sequences. Rows with one shared CDR3 protein collapse into an entry with the most common genes and DNA. The table for this sample lists 150,000 to 200,000 distinct CDR3 sequences; 15% to 20% of them were counted only once. The leading ten clones occupy roughly a sixth of the sample. The sample taken for sequencing was CD8+ T cells from PBMCs. The receptors here all came from a human donor in good health (CMV status not recorded). Some clones in this sample may be carry-over from other donors' samples.

This clonotype was seen only a few times. V and J are TRBV7-8 and TRBJ1-4, with D unclear. This CDR3 comprises 17 residues. V was pared by 4 bases and J by 0 bases, with 15 bases between. CDR1 SGHVS and CDR2 FQNEAQ come from the germline V gene. CDR3 in amino acids: CASSSLWGGSTNEKLFF. DNA for the CDR3: TGTGCCAGCAGCTCCCTATGGGGAGGATCAACTAATGAAAAACTGTTTTTT.

This clonotype was observed many times. V usage is TRBV20-1 and J usage is TRBJ1-2, with D possibly TRBD1 on 5 matching bases. CDR3 length: 13 residues. Germline V gives CDR1 DFQATT, CDR2 SNEGSKA (reference sequence). The germline V and J ends were trimmed by 1 base and 2 bases, with 8 bases remaining between them. The CDR3 spells CSARAAGNYGYTF. The CDR3 nucleotides read TGCAGTGCTAGAGCGGCAGGGAACTATGGCTACACCTTC.

The genes are TRBV20-1 and TRBJ2-3; TRBD2 might be the D (6 bases). Germline CDR1 and CDR2: DFQATT and SNEGSKA (reference sequence). The V and J ends lost 0 bases and 2 bases respectively, with 9 bases between them. This CDR3 is built from 14 residues. The CDR3 DNA reads as TGCAGTGCTAGAGATCGCGGGGCCACAGATACGCAGTATTTT. Protein: CSARDRGATDTQYF.

This clonotype was recorded a few times. The rearrangement uses TRBV11-1 and TRBJ2-7; D could derive from TRBD1 or TRBD2 (5 bases each). Germline loops: CDR1 SGHAT, CDR2 FQDESV (reference sequence). This CDR3 contains 14 residues. Trimming pared 0 bases from V and 6 bases from J, leaving 12 bases between. The CDR3 is CASSLASGPREQYF. In nucleotides, the CDR3 is TGTGCCAGCAGCTTAGCGTCGGGACCTCGCGAGCAGTACTTC.

The chain carries TRBV7-9 and TRBJ1-2; 8 bases map to TRBD1. The trim removed 0 bases at V and 4 bases at J, leaving 4 bases unmatched. The CDR3 has 15 amino acids. Germline CDR1 and CDR2: SEHNR and FQNEAQ (reference sequence). This CDR3 is CASSLAGTGVYGYTF. The CDR3 DNA reads TGTGCCAGCAGCTTAGCCGGGACAGGAGTCTATGGCTACACCTTC.

The rearrangement joins TRBV7-9 to TRBJ2-2, with D possibly being TRBD1 (5 bases). CDR1 and CDR2 (germline): SEHNR, FQNEAQ (reference sequence). With 6 bases removed from V and 2 bases from J, the gap between germline ends came to 13 bases. The CDR3 length is 15 residues. CDR3 sequence reads: CASRPPTENTGELFF. CDR3 nucleotides: TGTGCCAGCAGACCCCCGACAGAAAACACCGGGGAGCTGTTTTTT.

This clonotype was detected a few times. The CDR3 sequence is CASSSSGPSSYNEQFF. The CDR3 DNA reads as TGTGCCAGCAGTTCCTCGGGGCCAAGCTCCTACAATGAGCAGTTCTTC. The rearrangement uses TRBV11-2 and TRBJ2-1; tentatively, D is TRBD1 or TRBD2 (5 bases each). The germline V gene encodes CDR1 SGHAT and CDR2 FQNNGV. The CDR3 runs 16 residues. Trimming took off 6 bases at V and 0 bases at J, with 15 bases between the two ends.

The V gene is TRBV4-1, the J gene TRBJ2-1; the D gene could be TRBD1 or TRBD2 (5 bases each). Germline assignment: CDR1 MGHRA and CDR2 YSYEKL. The CDR3 totals 14 residues. With 4 bases removed from V and 6 bases from J, the gap between germline ends came to 13 bases. CDR3 loop: CASSPTGQSNEQFF. In DNA, the CDR3 is TGCGCCAGCAGCCCCACGGGGCAAAGCAATGAGCAGTTCTTC.

This clonotype was observed a handful of times. V gene TRBV6-5 combines with J gene TRBJ2-1, with D tentatively TRBD1 (6 bases). Looked up from germline, CDR1 is MNHEY and CDR2 is SVGAGI. The CDR3 has 15 residues. With 4 bases removed from V and 0 bases from J, the gap between germline ends came to 10 bases. CDR3 residues: CASSSQGISYNEQFF. The CDR3 DNA reads TGTGCCAGCAGTTCACAGGGTATCTCCTACAATGAGCAGTTCTTC.

This clonotype showed up just a few times. This rearrangement joins TRBV7-2 to TRBJ1-3; D remains ambiguous. The CDR3 totals 15 residues. Germline CDR1 is SGHTA and CDR2 is FQGNSA. Trimming removed 2 bases from V and 3 bases from J, with 11 bases in between. The CDR3 DNA is TGTGCCAGCAGCTTAAGAAGGGAGTATGGAAACACCATATATTTT. As protein: CASSLRREYGNTIYF.

The CDR3 reads CASSHLPEIAGGRGEQFF. CDR3 in DNA: TGTGCCAGTAGTCACCTCCCCGAAATAGCGGGAGGTCGAGGTGAGCAGTTCTTC. The chain employs TRBV19 and TRBJ2-1, with 10 bases identical to TRBD2. J lost 9 bases, V lost 5 bases, and 19 bases had no gene match. Looked up from germline, CDR1 is LNHDA and CDR2 is SQIVND (reference sequence). The CDR3 sequence is 18 residues long.

This CDR3 is CASSHNRFEQYF. CDR3 nucleotides: TGTGCCAGCAGTCACAACAGGTTCGAGCAGTACTTC. The chain links TRBV27 to TRBJ2-7; the D gene is possibly TRBD1 (5 bases). Germline lookup yields CDR1 MNHEY and CDR2 SMNVEV (reference sequence). The ends were cut back, 5 bases at V and 6 bases at J, with 11 bases in the middle. The CDR3 spans 12 residues.

The rearrangement joins TRBV7-3 to TRBJ2-2; unclear D gene. The V gene lost 10 bases and the J gene lost 5 bases, with 11 bases spanning the gap. Germline loops: CDR1 SGHTA, CDR2 FQGTGA. The CDR3 totals 12 residues. Here the CDR3 DNA reads TGTGCCACCCGGCTTGCGACCGGGGAGCTGTTTTTT. This codes for CATRLATGELFF.

The table lists this clonotype with a few counts. The V gene is TRBV28, the J gene TRBJ1-4; a possible D gene is TRBD1 (6 bases). This CDR3 spans 15 amino acids. The ends were cut back, 5 bases at V and 7 bases at J, with 17 bases in the middle. Germline CDR1 is MDHEN and CDR2 is SYDVKM. This chain's CDR3 is CASSPDSQGGEKLFF. In DNA, the CDR3 is TGTGCCAGCAGTCCCGATTCACAGGGTGGTGAAAAACTGTTTTTT.

This clonotype was recorded a few times. V gene TRBV29-1 combines with J gene TRBJ2-1; D call uncertain. Between the trimmed V and J ends, which lost 4 bases and 6 bases, there was a span of 7 bases. The CDR3 contains 11 residues. CDR1 is SQVTM, CDR2 ANQGSEA, per germline. The DNA for the CDR3 is TGCAGCGTTGGACTCGGCAATGAGCAGTTCTTC. It specifies CSVGLGNEQFF.

The chain combines TRBV28 with TRBJ2-1; 8 nucleotides agree with TRBD1. V lost 3 bases, J lost 3 bases, and 4 bases stayed unmatched. Germline loops: CDR1 MDHEN, CDR2 SYDVKM. This CDR3 spans 15 amino acids. CDR3 amino acids: CASSFVQGGYNEQFF. CDR3 DNA sequence: TGTGCCAGCAGTTTCGTACAGGGGGGCTACAATGAGCAGTTCTTC. Looking up the rest from reference TRBV28 and TRBJ2-1 gives the full variable domain: DVKVTQSSRYLVKRTGEKVFLECVQDMDHENMFWYRQDPGLGLRLIYFSYDVKMKEKGDIPEGYSVSREKKERFSLILESASTNQTSMYLCASSFVQGGYNEQFFGPGTRLTVL.

There are a few counts of this clonotype. V and J are TRBV6-6 and TRBJ2-3, with D uncertain. Trimming pared 5 bases from V and 4 bases from J, leaving 10 bases between. The germline gives CDR1 MNHNY, CDR2 SVGAGI (reference sequence). The CDR3 has 13 amino acids. The CDR3 spells CASSRHFPDTQYF. The CDR3 DNA is TGTGCCAGCAGTCGCCATTTTCCAGATACGCAGTATTTT.

This clonotype was counted between two and nine times. This rearrangement joins TRBV7-2 to TRBJ2-7, with TRBD2 matching over 10 bases. V lost 10 bases to trimming and J lost 3 bases; unmatched junction nucleotides: 6. This CDR3 region has 13 residues. Germline CDR1 and CDR2: SGHTA and FQGNSA. DNA of the CDR3: TGTGCCACTACCGGGACTAGCGACTACGAGCAGTACTTC. It translates to CATTGTSDYEQYF.

J is TRBJ2-1 and V is TRBV7-9; TRBD2 might be the D (5 bases). Deletions cut 5 bases from V and 7 bases from J, with 18 bases between. CDR3 length: 15 residues. Looked up from germline, CDR1 is SEHNR and CDR2 is FQNEAQ (reference sequence). CDR3 residues: CASSPPGPGLNEQFF. The CDR3 DNA reads TGTGCCAGCAGCCCCCCCGGTCCGGGATTAAATGAGCAGTTCTTC.

The V gene is TRBV11-2, the J gene TRBJ2-7; 7 nucleotides align to TRBD1. Germline loops: CDR1 SGHAT, CDR2 FQNNGV. The V gene end was trimmed by 4 bases and the J gene end by 2 bases; junction bases not matched to a gene: 8. CDR3 length: 15 residues. The CDR3 region is CASSYPGQNPYEQYF. CDR3 bases: TGTGCCAGCAGCTACCCGGGACAGAACCCCTACGAGCAGTACTTC. The whole variable domain, remainder taken from reference TRBV11-2 and TRBJ2-7, is EAGVAQSPRYKIIEKRQSVAFWCNPISGHATLYWYQQILGQGPKLLIQFQNNGVVDDSQLPKDRFSAERLKGVDSTLKIQPAKLEDSAVYLCASSYPGQNPYEQYFGPGTRLTVT.

This clonotype was seen a few times. The V and J genes are TRBV28 and TRBJ2-1, with D unresolved. Trimming shortened V by 5 bases and J by 0 bases, and 8 bases separated the two germline ends. Per germline, CDR1 MDHEN and CDR2 SYDVKM. This CDR3 region has 14 residues. The CDR3 region has the DNA TGTGCCAGCAGTCGGTCCTACTCCTACAATGAGCAGTTCTTC. This sequence encodes CASSRSYSYNEQFF.

This clonotype was observed once. This chain joins TRBV7-4 and TRBJ2-1; perhaps TRBD2 as D (7 bases). Per the germline V gene, CDR1 is SGHVT and CDR2 is SQSDAQ. Deletions cut 8 bases from V and 3 bases from J, with 11 bases between. The CDR3 has 13 amino acids. CDR3 nucleotide sequence: TGTGCCAGCGAGGGGGGGGTCTACAATGAGCAGTTCTTC. Its translation: CASEGGVYNEQFF.

This clonotype was counted between two and nine times. This sequence may be a read error, since a much larger clone differs from it by one base. This chain connects TRBV14 to TRBJ2-7; either TRBD1 or TRBD2 may fit D (5 bases each). CDR1 and CDR2 (germline): SGHDN, FVKESK. The CDR3 extends over 11 amino acids. Between the trimmed V and J ends, which lost 3 bases and 6 bases, there was a span of 6 bases. CDR3 loop: CASSQGVEQYF. The CDR3 bases are TGTGCCAGCAGCCAGGGGGTCGAGCAGTACTTC.

V usage is TRBV19 and J usage is TRBJ2-1; 8 nucleotides match TRBD1. In germline, CDR1 is LNHDA, CDR2 SQIVND (reference sequence). The CDR3 runs 15 residues. After removal of 0 bases from V and 6 bases from J, the junction contained 4 bases not matched to a gene. The CDR3 bases are TGTGCCAGTAGTATAGATCAGGACAGGGTCAATGAGCAGTTCTTC. Protein sequence: CASSIDQDRVNEQFF.

This clonotype has a handful of counts. The chain has TRBV7-2 and TRBJ1-1; D remains unclear. Trimming pared 1 base from V and 0 bases from J, leaving 15 bases between. Germline CDR1 and CDR2: SGHTA and FQGNSA. The CDR3 is 17 residues long. This CDR3 is CASSLDPDWKMNTEAFF. CDR3 coding DNA: TGTGCCAGCAGCTTAGACCCGGATTGGAAAATGAACACTGAAGCTTTCTTT.

This clonotype appeared many times. The chain carries TRBV7-2 and TRBJ2-7; TRBD2 is a possible D gene (5 bases). CDR1 is SGHTA and CDR2 is FQGNSA in the germline V gene. The CDR3 covers 14 residues. Deletions cut 2 bases from V and 7 bases from J, with 15 bases between. The CDR3 reads CASSLQLAGSEQYF. The CDR3 DNA reads TGTGCCAGCAGCTTACAGCTAGCTGGAAGTGAGCAGTACTTC.

This clonotype was seen a few times. This chain links TRBV28 with TRBJ2-5, with D unresolved. This CDR3 spans 13 amino acids. The V gene lost 4 bases and the J gene lost 7 bases, with 13 bases spanning the gap. In germline, CDR1 is MDHEN, CDR2 SYDVKM. The CDR3 here is CASSSYHDVTQYF. The CDR3 nucleotides read TGTGCCAGCAGTTCCTACCATGATGTGACCCAGTACTTC.

The chain employs TRBV29-1 and TRBJ2-3; the match to TRBD2 covers 7 bases. CDR1 and CDR2 (germline): SQVTM, ANQGSEA. Trimming removed 3 bases from V and 3 bases from J; junction bases left unmatched: 9. This CDR3 is built from 15 residues. CDR3 bases: TGCAGCGTTGAGAGGGAGGGAGGTGGTACAGATACGCAGTATTTT. It is translated as CSVEREGGGTDTQYF.

The chain is built from TRBV7-2 and TRBJ2-7; D not resolved. V lost 5 bases and J lost 2, with 13 bases in between. This CDR3 has 14 amino acids. Germline V gene sequence: CDR1 SGHTA, CDR2 FQGNSA. The CDR3 spells CASSETPPPYEQYF. The CDR3 bases are TGTGCCAGCAGCGAGACTCCTCCCCCCTACGAGCAGTACTTC.

The gene calls are TRBV6-6 and TRBJ2-2, with D tentatively TRBD1 (5 bases). Germline assignment: CDR1 MNHNY and CDR2 SVGAGI (reference sequence). Trimming took off 5 bases at V and 7 bases at J, with 17 bases between the two ends. The CDR3 has 15 residues. CDR3 in amino acids: CASSPTAKTVGELFF. The DNA of the CDR3 is TGTGCCAGCAGTCCGACAGCTAAAACGGTCGGGGAGCTGTTTTTT.